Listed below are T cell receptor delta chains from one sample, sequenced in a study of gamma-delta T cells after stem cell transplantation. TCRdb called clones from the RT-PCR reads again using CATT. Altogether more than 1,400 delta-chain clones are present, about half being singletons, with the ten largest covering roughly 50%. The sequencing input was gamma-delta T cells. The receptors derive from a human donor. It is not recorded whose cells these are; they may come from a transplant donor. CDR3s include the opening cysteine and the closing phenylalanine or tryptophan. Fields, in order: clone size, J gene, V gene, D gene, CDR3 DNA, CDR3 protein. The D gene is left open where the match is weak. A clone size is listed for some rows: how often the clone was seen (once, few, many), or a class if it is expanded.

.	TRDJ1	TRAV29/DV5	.	.	CSVLLCSSPTGGLYPVLGDNTDKLIF
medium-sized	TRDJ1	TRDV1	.	TGTGCTCTTGGGGAACTAGTAAGGGAACGACCCCTGGAGGGGGACACCGATAAACTCATCTTT	CALGELVRERPLEGDTDKLIF
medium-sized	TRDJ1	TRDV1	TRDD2	TGTGCTCTTGGCCCTTCCTCGGGTCCTCGGGGGCCTAAACTCATCTTT	CALGPSSGPRGPKLIF
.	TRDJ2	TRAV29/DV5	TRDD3	TGTGCAGCAAGCACCTACTGGGGGAGGACAGCACAACTCTTCTTT	CAASTYWGRTAQLFF
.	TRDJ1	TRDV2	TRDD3	TGTGCCTGTGACGCTATTGGGGGGATAAGGGAGTACACCGATAAACTCATCTTT	CACDAIGGIREYTDKLIF
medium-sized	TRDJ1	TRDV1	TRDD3	TGTGCTCTTGGGGAACTGAGGCGGCGTTCTTTTCTGGGGGATACAGGGGCCGATAAACTCATCTTT	CALGELRRRSFLGDTGADKLIF
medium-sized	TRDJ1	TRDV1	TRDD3	TGTGCTCTTGGGGAAACGCCAACGAGGGGACTGTCTTCCCTCTCGAGGGTACTGGGGGATACGAGGGGACACACCGATAAACTCATCTTT	CALGETPTRGLSSLSRVLGDTRGHTDKLIF
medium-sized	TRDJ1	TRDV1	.	TGTGCTCTTGGGGAACTAGCTTCCCTAACTCGGTGGTGGACCGATAAACTCATCTTT	CALGELASLTRWWTDKLIF
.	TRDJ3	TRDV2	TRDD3	TGTGCCTGTGACATACTGGGGGGGACAAAGGCGAGCTCCTGGGACACCCGACAGATGTTTTTC	CACDILGGTKASSWDTRQMFF
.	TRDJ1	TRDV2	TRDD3	TGTGCCTGTGACACCGTGGGGCAGGGTACTGGGGATGCGTACACCGATAAACTCATCTTT	CACDTVGQGTGDAYTDKLIF
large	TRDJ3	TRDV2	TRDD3	TGTGCCTGTGACACCGGAAGGAACTGGGGGATACGGCGACCCTGGGACACCCGACAGATGTTTTTC	CACDTGRNWGIRRPWDTRQMFF
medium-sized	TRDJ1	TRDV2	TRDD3	TGTGCCTGCAACCCCGTACTGGGGGTTCAGAGAGACACCGATAAACTCATCTTT	CACNPVLGVQRDTDKLIF
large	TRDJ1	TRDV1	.	TGTGCTCTTGGGGTCCCATACTCGTTCACCGATAAACTCATCTTT	CALGVPYSFTDKLIF
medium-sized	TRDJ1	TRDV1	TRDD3	TGTGCTCTTGGGGAACTTATACCTACGTCGGGGATACGCGATCGCACCGATAAACTCATCTTT	CALGELIPTSGIRDRTDKLIF
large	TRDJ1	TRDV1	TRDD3	TGTGCTCTTGGGGACAACTGGGGGATATACACCGATAAACTCATCTTT	CALGDNWGIYTDKLIF
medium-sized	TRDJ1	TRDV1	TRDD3	TGTGCTCTTGGGGAACCCCGGAATGCCTGGGGGATCACCTTACGGGGCACCGATAAACTCATCTTT	CALGEPRNAWGITLRGTDKLIF
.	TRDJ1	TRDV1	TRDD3	TGTGCTCTTGGGGAACTTAGGGTCTCGACGTTCGTGCCCGGGGGATACGGCGATAAACTCATCTTT	CALGELRVSTFVPGGYGDKLIF
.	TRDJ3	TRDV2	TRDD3	TGTGCCTGTGACACTCTAGGAGAACTGGGGGACCCCTTGAGCTCCTGGGACACCCGACAGATGTTTTTC	CACDTLGELGDPLSSWDTRQMFF
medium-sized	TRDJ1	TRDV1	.	TGTGCTCTTGGGGAACCACTTCCTTTCCGGCGTACGGGGCACAAACTCATCTTT	CALGEPLPFRRTGHKLIF
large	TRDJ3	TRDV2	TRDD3	TGTGCCTGTGACACGATGCGGCTGGGGGTTAAATCCTGGGACACCCGACAGATGTTTTTC	CACDTMRLGVKSWDTRQMFF
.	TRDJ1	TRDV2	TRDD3	TGTGCCTGTGATACGGTCTTGGGGATACGGGTCACCGATAAACTCATCTTT	CACDTVLGIRVTDKLIF
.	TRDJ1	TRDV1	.	TGTGCTCTTGGGCCTTCCTACGAACTGGGGGGTCAAGAATACACCGATAAACCCATCTTT	CALGPSYELGGQEYTDKPIF
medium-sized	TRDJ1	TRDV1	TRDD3	TGTGCTCTTGGGGAAGTATGCCTACAAGACTGGGGGATTACGTACACCGATAAACTCATCTTT	CALGEVCLQDWGITYTDKLIF
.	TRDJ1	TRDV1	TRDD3	TGTGCTCTTGGGGAACTTCCCCTACTGGGGGTTGCTGGGGATAAACCCATCTTT	CALGELPLLGVAGDKPIF
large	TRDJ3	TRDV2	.	TGTGCCTGTGACCCGATTCAAGGAAGGGGTTCCTGGGACACCCGACAGATGTTTTTC	CACDPIQGRGSWDTRQMFF
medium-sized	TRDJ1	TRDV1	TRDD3	TGTGCTCTTGGGGAACAGACCCTACTGGGGGATACGCGAAAGTTGTACACCGATAAACTCATCTTT	CALGEQTLLGDTRKLYTDKLIF
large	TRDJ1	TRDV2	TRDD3	TGTGCCTGTGACACTCTTACTGGGGATACCACCCTCGATGCCGATAAACTCATCTTT	CACDTLTGDTTLDADKLIF
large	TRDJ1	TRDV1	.	TGTGCTCTTGGGGATCCTGGGGTCCCAACAGGAGGGATGAAACTCATCTTT	CALGDPGVPTGGMKLIF
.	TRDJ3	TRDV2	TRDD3	TGTGCCTGTGACACCGGAAGCCTGGGGGGCCCTTCTTACTCCTGGGACACCCGACAGATGTTTTTC	CACDTGSLGGPSYSWDTRQMFF
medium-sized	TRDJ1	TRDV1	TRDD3	TGTGCTCTTGGGGATGATCGGGGGATACGAGGAACCGATAAACTCATCTTT	CALGDDRGIRGTDKLIF
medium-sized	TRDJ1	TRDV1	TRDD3	TGTGCTCTTGGGGAAGGGTCCACCTACAACCTGGGGGATGCGTTAGGGTTGAATAAACTCATCTTT	CALGEGSTYNLGDALGLNKLIF
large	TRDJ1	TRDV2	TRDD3	TGTGCCTGTGACACCTTGGGGGATATCGTAACTGATAAACTCATCTTT	CACDTLGDIVTDKLIF
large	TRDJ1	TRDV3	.	TGTGCCTCCCATTCTGTCTCTATTACTGAAGGACTCATCTTT	CASHSVSITEGLIF
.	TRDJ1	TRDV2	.	TGTGCCTGTGACACCGTGTCGGCCTGGGCCGATAAACTCATCTTT	CACDTVSAWADKLIF
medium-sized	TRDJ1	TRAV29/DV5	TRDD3	TGTGCAGCAGCCCCACCGGGGGGACTATACCCTGTACTGGGGGATAACACCGATAAACTCATCTTT	CAAAPPGGLYPVLGDNTDKLIF